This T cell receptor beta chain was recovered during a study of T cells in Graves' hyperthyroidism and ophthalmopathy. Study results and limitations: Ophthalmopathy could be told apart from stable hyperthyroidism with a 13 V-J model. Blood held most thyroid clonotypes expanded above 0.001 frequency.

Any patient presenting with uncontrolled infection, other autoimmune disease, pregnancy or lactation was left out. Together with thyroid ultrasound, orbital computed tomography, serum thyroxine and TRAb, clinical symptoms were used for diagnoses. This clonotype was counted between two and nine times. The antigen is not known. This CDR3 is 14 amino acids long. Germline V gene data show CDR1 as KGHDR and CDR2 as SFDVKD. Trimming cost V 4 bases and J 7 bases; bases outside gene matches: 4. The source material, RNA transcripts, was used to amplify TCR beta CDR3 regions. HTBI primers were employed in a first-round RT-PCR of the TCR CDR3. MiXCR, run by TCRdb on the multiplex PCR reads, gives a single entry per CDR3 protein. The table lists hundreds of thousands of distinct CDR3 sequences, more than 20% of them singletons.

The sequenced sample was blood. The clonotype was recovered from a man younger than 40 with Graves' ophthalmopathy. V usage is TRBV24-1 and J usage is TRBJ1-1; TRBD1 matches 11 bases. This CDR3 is CATSEGTGGDEAFF. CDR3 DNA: TGTGCCACCAGTGAAGGGACAGGGGGTGATGAAGCTTTCTTT.